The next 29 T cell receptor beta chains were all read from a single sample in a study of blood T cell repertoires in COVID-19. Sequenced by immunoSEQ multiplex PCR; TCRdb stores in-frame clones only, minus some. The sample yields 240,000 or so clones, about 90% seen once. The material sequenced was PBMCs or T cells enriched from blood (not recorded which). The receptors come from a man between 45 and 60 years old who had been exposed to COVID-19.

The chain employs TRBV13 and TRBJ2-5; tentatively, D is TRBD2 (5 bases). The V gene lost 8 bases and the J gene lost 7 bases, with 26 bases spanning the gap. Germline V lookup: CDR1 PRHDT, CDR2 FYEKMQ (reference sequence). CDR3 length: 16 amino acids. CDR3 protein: CASSHLREGRGGTQYF. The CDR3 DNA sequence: TGTGCCAGCTCCCACCTCAGAGAGGGCCGAGGTGGGACCCAGTACTTC.

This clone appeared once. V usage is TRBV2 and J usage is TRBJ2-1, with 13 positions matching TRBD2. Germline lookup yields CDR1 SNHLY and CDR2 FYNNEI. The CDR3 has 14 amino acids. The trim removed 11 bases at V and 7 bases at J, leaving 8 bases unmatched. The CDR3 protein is CAARTSGRANEQFF. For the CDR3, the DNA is TGTGCCGCCCGAACTAGCGGGAGGGCGAATGAGCAGTTCTTC.

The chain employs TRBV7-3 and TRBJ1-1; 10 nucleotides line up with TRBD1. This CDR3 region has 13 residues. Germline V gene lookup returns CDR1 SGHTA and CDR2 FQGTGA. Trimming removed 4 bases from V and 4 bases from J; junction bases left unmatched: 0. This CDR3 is CASSWTGGTEAFF. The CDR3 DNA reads TGTGCCAGCAGCTGGACAGGGGGCACTGAAGCTTTCTTT. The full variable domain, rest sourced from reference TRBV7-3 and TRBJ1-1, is GAGVSQTPSNKVTEKGKYVELRCDPISGHTALYWYRQSLGQGPEFLIYFQGTGAADDSGLPNDRFFAVRPEGSVSTLKIQRTERGDSAVYLCASSWTGGTEAFFGQGTRLTVV.

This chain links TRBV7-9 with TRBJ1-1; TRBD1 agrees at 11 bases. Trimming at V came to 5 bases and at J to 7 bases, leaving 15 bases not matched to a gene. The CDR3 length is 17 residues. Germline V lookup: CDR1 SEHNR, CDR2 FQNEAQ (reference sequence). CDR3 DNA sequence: TGTGCCAGCAGCCATAGGACAGGGGGCCCTCCGGTGGATGAAGCTTTCTTT. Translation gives CASSHRTGGPPVDEAFF.

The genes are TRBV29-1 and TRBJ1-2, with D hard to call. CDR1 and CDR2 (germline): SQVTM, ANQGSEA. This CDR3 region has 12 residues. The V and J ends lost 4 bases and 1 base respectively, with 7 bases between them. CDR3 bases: TGCAGCGTTGTGGAGGGTAACTATGGCTACACCTTC. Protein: CSVVEGNYGYTF.

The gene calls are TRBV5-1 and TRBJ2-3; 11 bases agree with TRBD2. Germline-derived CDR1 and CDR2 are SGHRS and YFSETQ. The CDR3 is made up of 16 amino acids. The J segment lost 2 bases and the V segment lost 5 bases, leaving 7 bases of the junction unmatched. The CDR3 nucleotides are TGCGCCAGCAGGGAGGGGACTAGCGGAAACACAGATACGCAGTATTTT. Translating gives CASREGTSGNTDTQYF.

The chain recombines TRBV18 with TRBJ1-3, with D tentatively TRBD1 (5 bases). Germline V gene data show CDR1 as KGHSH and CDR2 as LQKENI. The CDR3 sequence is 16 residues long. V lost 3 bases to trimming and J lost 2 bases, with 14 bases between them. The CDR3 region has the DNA TGTGCCAGCTCACCTGCGGGCGGGGCCGCTGGAAACACCATATATTTT. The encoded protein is CASSPAGGAAGNTIYF.

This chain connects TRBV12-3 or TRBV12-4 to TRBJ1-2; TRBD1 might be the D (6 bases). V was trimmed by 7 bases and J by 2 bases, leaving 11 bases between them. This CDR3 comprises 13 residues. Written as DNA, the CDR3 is TGTGCCAGCATGGACAGACTGAACTATGGCTACACCTTC. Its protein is CASMDRLNYGYTF.

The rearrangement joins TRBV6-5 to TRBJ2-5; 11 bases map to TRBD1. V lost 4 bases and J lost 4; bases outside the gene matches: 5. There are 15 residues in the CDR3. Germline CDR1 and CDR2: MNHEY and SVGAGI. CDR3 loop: CASSFMDRGPETQYF. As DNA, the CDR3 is TGTGCCAGCAGTTTTATGGACAGGGGGCCAGAGACCCAGTACTTC.

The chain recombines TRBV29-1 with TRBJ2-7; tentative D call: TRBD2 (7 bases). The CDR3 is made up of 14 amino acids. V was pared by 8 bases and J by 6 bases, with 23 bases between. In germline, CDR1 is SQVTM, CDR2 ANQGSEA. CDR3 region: CSSERGGPGFEQYV. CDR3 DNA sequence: TGCAGCTCGGAACGCGGGGGCCCGGGTTTCGAGCAGTACGTC.

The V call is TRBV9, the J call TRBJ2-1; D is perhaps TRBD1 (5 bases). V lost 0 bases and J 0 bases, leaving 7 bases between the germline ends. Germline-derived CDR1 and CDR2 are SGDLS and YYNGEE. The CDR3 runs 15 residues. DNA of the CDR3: TGTGCCAGCAGCGTAGGACAGTCCTCCTACAATGAGCAGTTCTTC. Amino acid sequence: CASSVGQSSYNEQFF.

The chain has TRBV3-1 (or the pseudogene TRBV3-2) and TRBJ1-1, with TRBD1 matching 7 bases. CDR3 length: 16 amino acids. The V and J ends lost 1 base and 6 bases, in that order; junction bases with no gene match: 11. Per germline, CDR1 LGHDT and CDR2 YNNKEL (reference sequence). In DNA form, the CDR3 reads TGTGCCAGCAGCCAAGTCAGGGGGTCGTTTGAATCTGAAGCTTTCTTT. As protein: CASSQVRGSFESEAFF.

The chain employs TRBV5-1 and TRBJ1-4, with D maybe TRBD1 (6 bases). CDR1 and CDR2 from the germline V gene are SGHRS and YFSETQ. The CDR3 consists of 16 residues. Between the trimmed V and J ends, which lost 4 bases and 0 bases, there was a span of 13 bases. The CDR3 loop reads CASSVGHPATNEKLFF. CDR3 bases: TGCGCCAGCAGCGTGGGACACCCTGCAACTAATGAAAAACTGTTTTTT.

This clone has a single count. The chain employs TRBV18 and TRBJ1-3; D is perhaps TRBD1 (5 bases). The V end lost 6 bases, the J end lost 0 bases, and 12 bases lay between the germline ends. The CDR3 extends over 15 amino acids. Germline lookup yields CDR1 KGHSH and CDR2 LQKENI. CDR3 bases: TGTGCCAGCTCCCCAGCAGGGATCTCTGGAAACACCATATATTTT. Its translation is CASSPAGISGNTIYF.

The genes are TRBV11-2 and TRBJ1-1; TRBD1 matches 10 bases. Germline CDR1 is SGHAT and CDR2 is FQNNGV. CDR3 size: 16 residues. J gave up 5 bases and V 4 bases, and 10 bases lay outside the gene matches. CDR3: CASSSLGQGRKTEAFF. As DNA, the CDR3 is TGTGCCAGCAGCTCCTTGGGACAGGGGAGAAAGACTGAAGCTTTCTTT. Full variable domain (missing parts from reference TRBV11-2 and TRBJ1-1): EAGVAQSPRYKIIEKRQSVAFWCNPISGHATLYWYQQILGQGPKLLIQFQNNGVVDDSQLPKDRFSAERLKGVDSTLKIQPAKLEDSAVYLCASSSLGQGRKTEAFFGQGTRLTVV.

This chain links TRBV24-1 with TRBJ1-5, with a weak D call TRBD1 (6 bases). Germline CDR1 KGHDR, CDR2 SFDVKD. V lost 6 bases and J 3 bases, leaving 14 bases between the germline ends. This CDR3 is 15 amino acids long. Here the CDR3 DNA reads TGTGCCACCAGTCTCAACAGGGATCCCAATCAGCCCCAGCATTTT. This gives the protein CATSLNRDPNQPQHF.

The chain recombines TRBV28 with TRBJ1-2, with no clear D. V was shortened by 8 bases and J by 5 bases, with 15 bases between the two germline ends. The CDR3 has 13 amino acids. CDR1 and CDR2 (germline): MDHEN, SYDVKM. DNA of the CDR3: TGTGCCAGCCGCGTCGGGGTGCTTTATGGCTACACCTTC. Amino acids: CASRVGVLYGYTF.

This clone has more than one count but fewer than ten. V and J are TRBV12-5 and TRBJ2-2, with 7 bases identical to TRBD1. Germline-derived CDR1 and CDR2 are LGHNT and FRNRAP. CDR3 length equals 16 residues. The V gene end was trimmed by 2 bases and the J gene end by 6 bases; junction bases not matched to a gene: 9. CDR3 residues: CASGLRPHRGPGELFF. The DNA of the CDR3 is TGTGCTAGTGGTTTGCGACCCCACAGGGGCCCCGGGGAGCTGTTTTTT. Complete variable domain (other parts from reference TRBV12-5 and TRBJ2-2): DARVTQTPRHKVTEMGQEVTMRCQPILGHNTVFWYRQTMMQGLELLAYFRNRAPLDDSGMPKDRFSAEMPDATLATLKIQPSEPRDSAVYFCASGLRPHRGPGELFFGEGSRLTVL.

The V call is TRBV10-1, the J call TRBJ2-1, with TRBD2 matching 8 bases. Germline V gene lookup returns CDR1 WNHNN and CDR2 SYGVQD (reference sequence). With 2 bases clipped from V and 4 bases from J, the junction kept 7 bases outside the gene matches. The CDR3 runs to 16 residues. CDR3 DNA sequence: TGCGCCAGCAGTGAGAAACGGGCTAGCGGGTACAATGAGCAGTTCTTC. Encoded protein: CASSEKRASGYNEQFF.

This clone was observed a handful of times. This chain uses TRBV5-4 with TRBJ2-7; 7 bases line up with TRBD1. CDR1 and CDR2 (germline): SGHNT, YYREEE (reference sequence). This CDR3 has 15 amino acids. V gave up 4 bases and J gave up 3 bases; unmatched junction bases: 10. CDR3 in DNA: TGTGCCAGCAGCCGACGGGACAGTACTTACTACGAGCAGTACTTC. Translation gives CASSRRDSTYYEQYF.

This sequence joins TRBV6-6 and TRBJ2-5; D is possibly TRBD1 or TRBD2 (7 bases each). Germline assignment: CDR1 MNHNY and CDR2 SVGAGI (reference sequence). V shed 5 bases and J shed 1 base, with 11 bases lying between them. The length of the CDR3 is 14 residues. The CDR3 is CASSQGGVQETQYF. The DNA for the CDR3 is TGTGCCAGCAGTCAGGGGGGGGTCCAAGAGACCCAGTACTTC.

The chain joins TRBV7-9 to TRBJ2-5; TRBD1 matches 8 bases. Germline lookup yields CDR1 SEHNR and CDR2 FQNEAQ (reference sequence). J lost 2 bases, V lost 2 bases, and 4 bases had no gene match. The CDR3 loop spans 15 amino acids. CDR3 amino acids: CASSLTGGSQETQYF. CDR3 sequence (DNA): TGTGCCAGCAGCTTAACAGGGGGGAGTCAAGAGACCCAGTACTTC.

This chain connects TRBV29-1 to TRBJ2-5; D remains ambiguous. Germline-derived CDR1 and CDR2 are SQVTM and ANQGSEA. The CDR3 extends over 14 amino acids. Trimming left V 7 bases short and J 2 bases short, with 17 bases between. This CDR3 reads CSAELVRVQETQYF. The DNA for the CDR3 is TGCAGCGCCGAATTGGTGCGAGTTCAAGAGACCCAGTACTTC.

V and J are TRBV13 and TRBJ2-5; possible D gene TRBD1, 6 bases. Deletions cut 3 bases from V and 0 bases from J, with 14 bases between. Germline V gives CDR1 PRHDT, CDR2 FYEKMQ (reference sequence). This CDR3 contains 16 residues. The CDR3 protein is CASSFSAGAYQETQYF. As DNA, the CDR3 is TGTGCCAGCAGCTTCTCGGCAGGGGCGTACCAAGAGACCCAGTACTTC. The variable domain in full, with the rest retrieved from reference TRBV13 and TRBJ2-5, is AAGVIQSPRHLIKEKRETATLKCYPIPRHDTVYWYQQGPGQDPQFLISFYEKMQSDKGSIPDRFSAQQFSDYHSELNMSSLELGDSALYFCASSFSAGAYQETQYFGPGTRLLVL.

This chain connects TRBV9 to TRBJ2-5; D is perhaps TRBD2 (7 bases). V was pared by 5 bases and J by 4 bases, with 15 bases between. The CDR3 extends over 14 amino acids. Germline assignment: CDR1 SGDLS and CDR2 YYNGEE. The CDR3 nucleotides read TGTGCCAGCAGTTTTCAAGGGGGGGCAGAGACCCAGTACTTC. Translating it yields CASSFQGGAETQYF. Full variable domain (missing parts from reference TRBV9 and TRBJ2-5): DSGVTQTPKHLITATGQRVTLRCSPRSGDLSVYWYQQSLDQGLQFLIQYYNGEERAKGNILERFSAQQFPDLHSELNLSSLELGDSALYFCASSFQGGAETQYFGPGTRLLVL.

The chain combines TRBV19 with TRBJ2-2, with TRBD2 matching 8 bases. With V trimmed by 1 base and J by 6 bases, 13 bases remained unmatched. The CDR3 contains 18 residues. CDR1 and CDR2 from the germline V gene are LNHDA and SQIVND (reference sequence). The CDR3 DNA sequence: TGTGCCAGTAGTATAGGTTACCGGCTAGCGGGTTCTGCCGGGGAGCTGTTTTTT. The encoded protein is CASSIGYRLAGSAGELFF.

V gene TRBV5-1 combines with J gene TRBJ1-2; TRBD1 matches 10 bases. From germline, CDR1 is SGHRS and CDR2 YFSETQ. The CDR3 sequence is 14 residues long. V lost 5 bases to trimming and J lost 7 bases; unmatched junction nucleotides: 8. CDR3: CASSRDRGIGGYTF. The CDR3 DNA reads TGCGCCAGCAGTCGGGACAGGGGAATTGGTGGCTACACCTTC.

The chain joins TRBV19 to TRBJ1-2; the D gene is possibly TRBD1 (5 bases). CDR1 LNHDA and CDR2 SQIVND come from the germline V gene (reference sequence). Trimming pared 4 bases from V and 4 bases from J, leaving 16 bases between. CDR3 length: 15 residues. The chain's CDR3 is CASSTKQGSGYGYTF. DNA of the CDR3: TGTGCCAGTAGTACAAAGCAGGGATCTGGCTATGGCTACACCTTC.

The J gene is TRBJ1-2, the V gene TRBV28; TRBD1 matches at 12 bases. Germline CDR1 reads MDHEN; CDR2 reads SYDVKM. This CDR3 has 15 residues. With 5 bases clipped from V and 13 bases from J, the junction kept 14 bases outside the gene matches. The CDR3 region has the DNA TGTGCCAGCAGTCTCTCCGGGACAGGGGGCGGGCACTCCACCTTC. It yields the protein CASSLSGTGGGHSTF.